The 22 T cell receptor beta chains below come from one sample, sequenced in a study of radiotherapy plus CTLA-4 blockade in lung cancer. The data were produced by immunoSEQ multiplex PCR, yet TCRdb's version contains in-frame clones alone and is incomplete. The repertoire holds about 86,000 clones, roughly four fifths seen once, with 0.75% to 0.95% in the top ten. This specimen consisted of peripheral blood, obtained from a patient treated with radiotherapy plus ipilimumab. These receptors came from a human donor with non-small cell lung cancer who had stable disease on radiotherapy plus ipilimumab.

The chain employs TRBV2 and TRBJ1-1; D remains unclear. The V and J ends lost 10 bases and 0 bases respectively, with 12 bases between them. The CDR3 extends over 13 amino acids. Germline-derived CDR1 and CDR2 are SNHLY and FYNNEI. Here the CDR3 DNA reads TGTGCCAACCGAGACGGTATGAACACTGAAGCTTTCTTT. Amino acids: CANRDGMNTEAFF.

This chain uses TRBV2 with TRBJ2-2, with 11 bases identical to TRBD2. The ends lost 0 bases at V and 3 bases at J; junction bases unmatched: 9. Germline V CDR1 and CDR2: SNHLY, FYNNEI. This CDR3 has 19 residues. The CDR3 spells CASSEARASGRLDTGELFF. CDR3 DNA sequence: TGTGCCAGCAGTGAAGCGCGGGCTAGCGGGAGGTTGGACACCGGGGAGCTGTTTTTT.

The V call is TRBV7-3, the J call TRBJ1-1; D ambiguous. The CDR3 totals 13 residues. The germline V gene has CDR1 SGHTA and CDR2 FQGTGA. The V end lost 10 bases, the J end lost 1 base, and 13 bases lay between the germline ends. The chain's CDR3 is CATAVGPNTEAFF. CDR3 DNA sequence: TGTGCCACGGCTGTGGGCCCGAACACTGAAGCTTTCTTT.

The genes are TRBV9 and TRBJ2-3; TRBD2 matches at 13 bases. V was pared by 2 bases and J by 3 bases, with 9 bases of the junction left unmatched. Germline V CDR1 and CDR2: SGDLS, YYNGEE. This CDR3 contains 18 residues. The CDR3 coding sequence is TGTGCCAGCAGCGTTACTAGCGGGAGGGCCGGGGGTACAGATACGCAGTATTTT. Encoded protein: CASSVTSGRAGGTDTQYF.

A note on this clone: Other DNA sequences in this specimen translate into the identical CDR3. The chain recombines TRBV14 with TRBJ1-6, with D possibly TRBD1 on 5 matching bases. Trimming shortened V by 0 bases and J by 7 bases, and 16 bases separated the two germline ends. The CDR3 is 17 amino acids. The germline V gene encodes CDR1 SGHDN and CDR2 FVKESK. For the CDR3, the DNA is TGTGCCAGCAGCCAAGATCGGGAACGCCAGGGCAATTCACCCCTCCACTTT. Amino acids: CASSQDRERQGNSPLHF.

CDR3 sequence (DNA): TGTGCCAGCAGCGTAGGTCTGGGGGGGACTACCCCCCACGAGCAGTACTTC. Protein: CASSVGLGGTTPHEQYF. The chain joins TRBV9 to TRBJ2-7; 7 bases are shared with TRBD2. CDR1 and CDR2 from the germline V gene are SGDLS and YYNGEE. Trimming removed 0 bases from V and 5 bases from J; junction bases left unmatched: 14. The CDR3 contains 17 residues.

The J gene is TRBJ2-1, the V gene TRBV28, with 7 bases fitting TRBD1. There are 15 residues in the CDR3. Germline V CDR1 and CDR2: MDHEN, SYDVKM. V gave up 7 bases and J gave up 5 bases; unmatched junction bases: 11. CDR3 protein: CASTPSPGTDNEQFF. CDR3 nucleotide sequence: TGTGCCAGCACTCCATCGCCCGGGACAGACAATGAGCAGTTCTTC.

In this sample, this clone turned up a few times. V and J are TRBV7-6 and TRBJ1-5; D remains unclear. Trimming took 2 bases from V and 0 from J, leaving 17 bases between them. The CDR3 is 18 amino acids. CDR1 SGHVS and CDR2 FNYEAQ come from the germline V gene. CDR3 DNA: TGTGCCAGCAGCTTAACGGCGGTTAGACAACATAGCAATCAGCCCCAGCATTTT. As protein: CASSLTAVRQHSNQPQHF.

This clone occurred a few times. This chain uses TRBV5-5 with TRBJ2-2; TRBD1 aligns across 11 bases. This CDR3 spans 15 amino acids. Unmatched junction bases numbered 7, after V lost 5 bases and J lost 7 bases. The germline V gene has CDR1 SGHKS and CDR2 YYEKEE (reference sequence). CDR3 nucleotides: TGTGCCAGCAGGCGGACAGGGGGCGCCGGCGGGGAGCTGTTTTTT. Protein sequence: CASRRTGGAGGELFF.

The chain employs TRBV6-1 and TRBJ1-6; D uncertain. Germline V CDR1 and CDR2: MNHNS, SASEGT. The CDR3 is 16 amino acids. V lost 3 bases to trimming and J lost 0 bases, with 9 bases between them. The CDR3 region has the DNA TGTGCCAGCAGTGAGTCTGGAAGCTCCTATAATTCACCCCTCCACTTT. Translated, it gives CASSESGSSYNSPLHF.

The chain is built from TRBV7-2 and TRBJ2-5; D is possibly TRBD1 (5 bases). Per the germline V gene, CDR1 is SGHTA and CDR2 is FQGNSA. Trimming took off 5 bases at V and 4 bases at J, with 8 bases between the two ends. The CDR3 contains 12 residues. This chain's CDR3 is CASSPQGETQYF. CDR3 sequence (DNA): TGTGCCAGCAGCCCCCAGGGAGAGACCCAGTACTTC. Supplemented by reference TRBV7-2 and TRBJ2-5, the full variable domain reads GAGVSQSPSNKVTEKGKDVELRCDPISGHTALYWYRQSLGQGLEFLIYFQGNSAPDKSGLPSDRFSAERTGGSVSTLTIQRTQQEDSAVYLCASSPQGETQYFGPGTRLLVL.

The chain carries TRBV27 and TRBJ1-5; perhaps TRBD1 as D (5 bases). The CDR3 totals 16 residues. The V end lost 0 bases, the J end lost 2 bases, and 11 bases lay between the germline ends. CDR1 is MNHEY, CDR2 SMNVEV, per germline (reference sequence). This chain's CDR3 is CASSLSARVGNQPQHF. CDR3 nucleotide sequence: TGTGCCAGCAGTTTATCGGCCAGGGTGGGCAATCAGCCCCAGCATTTT.

This clone was seen a few times. V gene TRBV6-5 combines with J gene TRBJ2-7; perhaps D is TRBD1 or TRBD2 (5 bases each). Germline CDR1 is MNHEY and CDR2 is SVGAGI. The CDR3 extends over 15 amino acids. Trimming removed 5 bases from V and 0 bases from J, with 14 bases in between. The CDR3 here is CASSRNRDRSYEQYF. In DNA, the CDR3 is TGTGCCAGCAGTAGGAACCGGGACCGCTCCTACGAGCAGTACTTC.

The table lists this clone with a count of one. This chain joins TRBV4-1 and TRBJ2-1; possible D gene TRBD1, 7 bases. The germline V gene encodes CDR1 MGHRA and CDR2 YSYEKL. This CDR3 is built from 16 residues. Trimming stripped 2 bases from V and 3 bases from J, with 14 bases between. The CDR3 DNA reads as TGCGCCAGCAGCCAAATCCAGGGGGGCCTCTACAATGAGCAGTTCTTC. Translating it yields CASSQIQGGLYNEQFF.

V gene TRBV27 combines with J gene TRBJ2-5; D is possibly TRBD2 (5 bases). Germline V gene lookup returns CDR1 MNHEY and CDR2 SMNVEV (reference sequence). Trimming removed 4 bases at V and 2 bases at J, with 11 bases between. The CDR3 has 14 amino acids. The CDR3 sequence: CASSSGLTQETQYF. The DNA for the CDR3 is TGTGCCAGCAGTTCTGGACTCACTCAAGAGACCCAGTACTTC.

The chain combines TRBV10-2 with TRBJ1-2; 8 bases match TRBD1. This CDR3 comprises 14 residues. The trim removed 6 bases at V and 7 bases at J, leaving 10 bases unmatched. The germline CDR1 and CDR2 sequences are WSHSY and SAAADI. Here the CDR3 DNA reads TGCGCCAGCAGCCAGTACGGGACAGGAATTGGCTACACCTTC. Translating gives CASSQYGTGIGYTF.

This clone was observed a few times. The chain is built from TRBV19 and TRBJ2-7; D remains ambiguous. This CDR3 is 12 amino acids long. Deletions cut 3 bases from V and 7 bases from J, with 10 bases between. In germline, CDR1 is LNHDA, CDR2 SQIVND (reference sequence). This CDR3 is CASSIPLREQYF. For the CDR3, the DNA is TGTGCCAGTAGTATCCCCCTGCGGGAGCAGTACTTC.

This clone was found once. The chain recombines TRBV19 with TRBJ1-4; unclear D gene. The V and J ends lost 5 bases and 8 bases respectively, with 9 bases between them. The germline CDR1 and CDR2 sequences are LNHDA and SQIVND (reference sequence). This CDR3 comprises 12 residues. CDR3 sequence (DNA): TGTGCCAGTAGTGGCTTAGGGGAAAAACTGTTTTTT. This codes for CASSGLGEKLFF.

The chain recombines TRBV6-5 with TRBJ1-2, with TRBD1 matching 8 bases. Germline CDR1 MNHEY, CDR2 SVGAGI. This CDR3 spans 14 amino acids. V gave up 6 bases and J gave up 7 bases; unmatched junction bases: 10. CDR3 in DNA: TGTGCCAGCAGCTACCTAACAGGGGGAGGTGGCTACACCTTC. Translation gives CASSYLTGGGGYTF.

The table lists this clone with a few counts. J is TRBJ1-5 and V is TRBV28; TRBD1 matches 7 bases. Trimming took 2 bases from V and 7 from J; bases not matched to a gene: 14. The CDR3 is 17 residues long. The germline V gene encodes CDR1 MDHEN and CDR2 SYDVKM. The CDR3 region is CASSLQLGGKGAQPQHF. The CDR3 DNA sequence: TGTGCCAGCAGTTTACAACTTGGGGGTAAGGGGGCACAGCCCCAGCATTTT.

This clone was picked up one time. The chain is built from TRBV11-2 and TRBJ1-4; no definite D call. Germline values: CDR1 SGHAT, CDR2 FQNNGV. CDR3 size: 14 residues. V lost 1 base, J lost 6 bases, and 9 bases lay in between. The CDR3 coding sequence is TGTGCCAGCAGCTTAGGCGCCGGGGATGAAAAACTGTTTTTT. This encodes CASSLGAGDEKLFF.

The gene calls are TRBV19 and TRBJ2-5; maybe TRBD1 (6 bases). CDR3 length: 12 amino acids. Trimming took off 6 bases at V and 1 base at J, with 6 bases between the two ends. CDR1 is LNHDA, CDR2 SQIVND, per germline (reference sequence). For the CDR3, the DNA is TGTGCCAGTAGGACAGGCCAAGAGACCCAGTACTTC. Protein sequence: CASRTGQETQYF.